The 22 T cell receptor beta chains in this list originate from one sample, sequenced in a study of blood T cell repertoires in COVID-19 (dated by TCRdb to the early 2020s). To prepare the library, the immunoSEQ multiplex PCR assay was applied. TCRdb mirrors the immuneACCESS table, restricted to in-frame sequences. Some clones are absent from its copies; in checked studies, under half trace to an unresolved V gene, and the reason for the others is unknown. The sample data list approximately 230,000 clones, and approximately 79% of these were observed just once. The ten largest clonotypes hold roughly 4.2% of the sample. Sequencing was performed on peripheral blood. The receptors derive from a woman aged 40 to 49 with active or convalescent COVID-19.

The rearrangement links TRBV15 to TRBJ1-5; D may be TRBD1 (6 bases). The V end was cut by 0 bases, the J end by 6 bases, with 12 bases between. This CDR3 is 15 amino acids long. Germline CDR1 LNHNV, CDR2 YYDKDF (reference sequence). CDR3 coding DNA: TGTGCCACCAGCAGAGATTTTCAGGGGACTCAGCCCCAGCATTTT. Translated, it gives CATSRDFQGTQPQHF. The full variable domain, with the rest looked up from reference TRBV15 and TRBJ1-5, is DAMVIQNPRYQVTQFGKPVTLSCSQTLNHNVMYWYQQKSSQAPKLLFHYYDKDFNNEADTPDNFQSRRPNTSFCFLDIRSPGLGDTAMYLCATSRDFQGTQPQHFGDGTRLSIL.

This CDR3 reads CASSLAGHSYNSPLHF. The DNA of the CDR3 is TGTGCCAGCAGCTTGGCAGGGCACTCCTATAATTCACCCCTCCACTTT. The V call is TRBV5-6, the J call TRBJ1-6; D may be TRBD1 (5 bases). The germline gives CDR1 SGHDT, CDR2 YYEEEE. Deletions cut 0 bases from V and 0 bases from J, with 7 bases between. This CDR3 is built from 16 residues.

This clone was picked up many times. DNA for the CDR3: TGTGCCAGCTCACCACCGTCCTCTGGGCACAATCAGCCCCAGCATTTT. It translates to CASSPPSSGHNQPQHF. The chain joins TRBV18 to TRBJ1-5; D gene unclear. In germline, CDR1 is KGHSH, CDR2 LQKENI. The CDR3 runs 16 residues. The V end was cut by 0 bases, the J end by 3 bases, with 12 bases between.

The chain combines TRBV21-1 with TRBJ2-7; the DNA was not compared with TRBD1, the D call given in the table. TRBV21-1 is a documented pseudogene. The CDR3 runs 14 residues. CDR3 amino acids: CASRDGRAPYEQYF. Here the CDR3 DNA reads TGTGCCAGCAGAGACGGCAGGGCGCCCTACGAGCAGTACTTC.

This clone was picked up a small number of times. The chain combines TRBV9 with TRBJ2-3; maybe TRBD1 (6 bases). Between the trimmed V and J ends, which lost 0 bases and 5 bases, there was a span of 10 bases. Germline V gene sequence: CDR1 SGDLS, CDR2 YYNGEE. The CDR3 contains 14 residues. The CDR3 bases are TGTGCCAGCAGCGTAGACCAGGGGCAAGATACGCAGTATTTT. This translates into CASSVDQGQDTQYF.

The V and J genes are TRBV28 and TRBJ1-4; perhaps TRBD1 as D (5 bases). This CDR3 is built from 15 residues. CDR1 and CDR2 (germline): MDHEN, SYDVKM. V gave up 6 bases and J gave up 7 bases, with 18 bases separating them. The CDR3 protein is CASRTPGRGGEKLFF. CDR3 nucleotide sequence: TGTGCCAGCAGGACTCCGGGACGGGGGGGTGAAAAACTGTTTTTT.

This clone was counted once. The rearrangement uses TRBV10-3 and TRBJ2-5, with TRBD1 identical over 7 bases. In germline, CDR1 is ENHRY, CDR2 SYGVKD. V was clipped by 10 bases and J by 2 bases; unmatched bases: 10. The CDR3 is 14 residues long. The CDR3 DNA follows: TGTGCCACGCGCTCGGGACAGCCACAAGAGACCCAGTACTTC. Its protein is CATRSGQPQETQYF.

V gene TRBV6-8 combines with J gene TRBJ2-7; D not resolved. Germline CDR1 and CDR2: MNHGY and SAAAGT. This CDR3 has 14 residues. Deletions cut 2 bases from V and 6 bases from J, with 14 bases between. The CDR3 region is CASSYVTKVAEQYV. CDR3 DNA: TGTGCCAGCAGTTACGTGACCAAAGTAGCCGAGCAGTACGTC.

This clone was seen a single time. The chain carries TRBV20-1 and TRBJ2-3; possibly TRBD2 for D (5 bases). The CDR3 is made up of 11 amino acids. Trimming took off 8 bases at V and 6 bases at J, with 12 bases between the two ends. Per germline, CDR1 DFQATT and CDR2 SNEGSKA (reference sequence). The CDR3 bases are TGCAGTACTCCCGGCGGGGATACGCAGTATTTT. Translating gives CSTPGGDTQYF.

This rearrangement joins TRBV30 to TRBJ2-3, with TRBD2 as a possible D gene (6 bases). Germline V gene data show CDR1 as GTSNPN and CDR2 as SVGIG (reference sequence). V lost 8 bases and J 2 bases, leaving 14 bases between the germline ends. The CDR3 covers 13 residues. The CDR3 loop reads CAGNSGFTDTQYF. The CDR3 coding sequence is TGTGCCGGGAATAGCGGATTCACAGATACGCAGTATTTT.

The chain couples TRBV11-3 to TRBJ2-3, with a weak D call TRBD1 (6 bases). Germline CDR1 is SGHNT and CDR2 is YENEEA. Trimming took 5 bases from V and 3 from J, leaving 12 bases between them. CDR3 length equals 14 residues. CDR3 protein: CASSPMGATDTQYF. CDR3 DNA sequence: TGTGCCAGCAGCCCGATGGGGGCAACAGATACGCAGTATTTT.

This sequence joins TRBV5-1 and TRBJ2-2; a possible D gene is TRBD2 (5 bases). V was clipped by 3 bases and J by 6 bases, with 18 bases between them. Germline V CDR1 and CDR2: SGHRS, YFSETQ. The CDR3 runs 16 residues. The CDR3 region is CASSSPGGAPSGELFF. The CDR3 region has the DNA TGCGCCAGCAGCTCCCCAGGAGGAGCTCCGTCCGGGGAGCTGTTTTTT.

About this clone: This sample also contains other DNA sequences that code for the same CDR3. The chain couples TRBV19 to TRBJ1-1; 7 bases are a match to TRBD1. The CDR3 totals 13 residues. V was clipped by 6 bases and J by 5 bases; unmatched bases: 6. The V gene's germline CDR1 is LNHDA and CDR2 SQIVND (reference sequence). The CDR3 DNA follows: TGTGCCAGTAGCACAACAGGGGATACTGAAGCTTTCTTT. This codes for CASSTTGDTEAFF. The variable domain in full, completed from reference TRBV19 and TRBJ1-1, reads DGGITQSPKYLFRKEGQNVTLSCEQNLNHDAMYWYRQDPGQGLRLIYYSQIVNDFQKGDIAEGYSVSREKKESFPLTVTSAQKNPTAFYLCASSTTGDTEAFFGQGTRLTVV.

The rearrangement joins TRBV7-9 to TRBJ2-3; no firm D call. Germline lookup yields CDR1 SEHNR and CDR2 FQNEAQ (reference sequence). Trimming pared 3 bases from V and 5 bases from J, leaving 15 bases between. CDR3 length: 15 residues. The CDR3 DNA follows: TGTGCCAGCAGCTTTATAGCCGACCGAGTAGATACGCAGTATTTT. Its protein product is CASSFIADRVDTQYF.

CDR3 loop: CASHQIGRAEAFF. DNA for the CDR3: TGTGCCAGCCACCAAATTGGGAGAGCTGAAGCTTTCTTT. J is TRBJ1-1 and V is TRBV27; D is ambiguous. V was shortened by 8 bases and J by 6 bases, with 16 bases between the two germline ends. The CDR3 has 13 residues. In germline, CDR1 is MNHEY, CDR2 SMNVEV (reference sequence).

This clone was seen only once. The V and J genes are TRBV6-5 and TRBJ2-1, with 9 bases that match TRBD2. This CDR3 has 16 residues. CDR1 MNHEY and CDR2 SVGAGI come from the germline V gene. Trimming at V came to 2 bases and at J to 9 bases, leaving 11 bases not matched to a gene. This CDR3 reads CASSYVGIGAGGEQFF. In nucleotides, the CDR3 is TGTGCCAGCAGTTACGTCGGGATTGGAGCGGGGGGTGAGCAGTTCTTC.

The chain recombines TRBV9 with TRBJ1-5; 9 positions agree with TRBD1. CDR3 length: 14 residues. V shed 4 bases, J shed 4 bases, and the junction held 3 bases outside the gene matches. Germline CDR1 reads SGDLS; CDR2 reads YYNGEE. The CDR3 here is CASSTGQGNQPQHF. For the CDR3, the DNA is TGTGCCAGCAGCACCGGACAGGGGAATCAGCCCCAGCATTTT.

The J gene is TRBJ1-4, the V gene TRBV24-1; D not resolved. The CDR3 totals 13 residues. Looked up from germline, CDR1 is KGHDR and CDR2 is SFDVKD. Trimming removed 1 base at V and 7 bases at J, with 6 bases between. This CDR3 reads CATSDFVGEKLFF. The CDR3 nucleotides are TGTGCCACCAGTGATTTCGTCGGTGAAAAACTGTTTTTT.

The chain carries TRBV2 and TRBJ1-1; D remains unclear. The V gene's germline CDR1 is SNHLY and CDR2 FYNNEI. V was cut by 4 bases and J by 1 base, with 10 bases left in between. This CDR3 has 14 residues. CDR3 loop: CASSAREGNTEAFF. CDR3 coding DNA: TGTGCCAGCAGTGCACGGGAAGGGAACACTGAAGCTTTCTTT.

The chain recombines TRBV11-2 with TRBJ1-5; 8 nucleotides match TRBD1. Unmatched junction bases numbered 3, after V lost 2 bases and J lost 3 bases. The CDR3 runs 15 residues. Per germline, CDR1 SGHAT and CDR2 FQNNGV. For the CDR3, the DNA is TGTGCCAGCAGCTTAAGGACAGGGAACAATCAGCCCCAGCATTTT. This sequence encodes CASSLRTGNNQPQHF.

A few counts support this clone. The chain carries TRBV9 and TRBJ2-2, with a tentative D call TRBD2 (6 bases). The CDR3 is 16 residues long. CDR1 and CDR2 (germline): SGDLS, YYNGEE. Between the trimmed V and J ends, which lost 2 bases and 5 bases, there was a span of 16 bases. The CDR3 coding sequence is TGTGCCAGCAGCGTTGGGGGGACCTTGGGGACCGGGGAGCTGTTTTTT. Encoded protein: CASSVGGTLGTGELFF.

This clone was counted a few times. Within the sample, other DNA sequences also encode this same CDR3. The chain carries TRBV19 and TRBJ1-1; TRBD1 matches at 7 bases. The V and J ends lost 4 bases and 1 base, in that order; junction bases with no gene match: 0. CDR1 is LNHDA and CDR2 is SQIVND in the germline V gene (reference sequence). The CDR3 sequence is 13 residues long. The CDR3 loop reads CASSRQGNTEAFF. DNA for the CDR3: TGTGCCAGTAGTAGACAGGGGAACACTGAAGCTTTCTTT.